This TCR beta chain originates from a study of blood T cell repertoires in COVID-19. V lost 6 bases and J lost 1, with 10 bases in between. The germline V gene encodes CDR1 MNHEY and CDR2 SMNVEV (reference sequence). The CDR3 has 13 amino acids. The protocol was immunoSEQ multiplex PCR, while the TCRdb copy is restricted to in-frame clones and leaves out a portion. The sample holds around 300,000 clones; roughly four fifths are singletons and the top ten take 8% to 9.5%. This TCR derives from a woman aged 50 to 60 who had recovered from COVID-19. The gene calls are TRBV27 and TRBJ2-7; perhaps TRBD2 as D (6 bases). Sequencing was done on a sample of peripheral blood. In DNA form, the CDR3 reads TGTGCCAGCAGCGGACGGGGGTCCTACGAGCAGTACTTC. Its protein is CASSGRGSYEQYF.